These T cell receptor beta chains were read from a single sample in a study of T cells in Graves' hyperthyroidism and ophthalmopathy. TCRdb reprocessed the multiplex PCR reads via MiXCR and lists one record per CDR3 protein. The sample records over 150,000 distinct CDR3 sequences, roughly a sixth being singletons. Input material: blood. Source of these receptors: a woman between 45 and 65 years old with Graves' hyperthyroidism. Both conserved end residues are part of each CDR3.

J: TRBJ2-5; length: 15; V: TRBV24-1; CDR3: CATSDGDRAGETQYF
J: TRBJ2-2; length: 18; V: TRBV10-3; CDR3: CAISETPPGTANTGELFF
J: TRBJ2-1; length: 15; V: TRBV7-3; CDR3: CASSPRTSSYNEQFF
J: TRBJ1-1; length: 15; V: TRBV10-3; CDR3: CAINQGGGMNTEAFF
J: TRBJ1-5; length: 15; V: TRBV30; CDR3: CAWSAGTGLNQPQHF
J: TRBJ1-5; length: 13; V: TRBV12-5; CDR3: CASSRGVGQPQHF
J: TRBJ2-1; length: 13; V: TRBV18; CDR3: CASSPQDGNEQFF
J: TRBJ1-2; length: 13; V: TRBV19; CDR3: CASTPGYPEGYTF
J: TRBJ2-5; length: 13; V: TRBV2; CDR3: CASSELSKETQYF
J: TRBJ1-1; length: 12; V: TRBV20-1; CDR3: CSARDRGTEAFF
J: TRBJ2-2; length: 15; V: TRBV5-6; CDR3: CASSLVQGSTGELFF
J: TRBJ2-7; length: 14; V: TRBV28; CDR3: CASSLGDAIYEQYF
J: TRBJ2-7; length: 14; V: TRBV12-3/TRBV12-4; CDR3: CASRIAGATYEQYF
J: TRBJ2-1; length: 14; V: TRBV29-1; CDR3: CSVEQLADYNEQFF
J: TRBJ2-6; length: 15; V: TRBV20-1; CDR3: CSARDRGTGANVLTF
J: TRBJ1-2; length: 14; V: TRBV19; CDR3: CASSTGGRGYGYTF